A selection of T cell receptor beta chains follows, all from one sample in a study of T-cell reconstitution after alpha-beta-depleted transplantation in children. One entry per CDR3 protein results from TCRdb running MiXCR on the PCR reads. The sample records around 450,000 distinct CDR3 sequences, 10% being singletons. The specimen comprised PBMCs, sampled before TCRalphabeta/CD19-depleted stem cell transplant. These receptors all stem from a child aged 2 to 15 with inherited bone marrow failure, due to receive a stem cell transplant. Each CDR3 is given with its conserved first and last residue. Each record gives: J gene, D gene, clone size, V gene, CDR3 protein, CDR3 DNA. A D gene is named only where the DNA matches it firmly. Rows may omit the clone size; those that give it use once, few, many or a size class.

TRBJ1-5	NA	few	TRBV19	CASSTRTKGDQPQHF	TGTGCCAGTAGTACCAGGACAAAGGGGGATCAGCCCCAGCATTTT
TRBJ1-1	NA	NA	TRBV20-1	CSARVAGTVNTEAFF	TGCAGTGCTAGAGTGGCCGGGACGGTGAACACTGAAGCTTTCTTT
TRBJ2-1	TRBD2	few	TRBV20-1	CSARMAGGFSYNEQFF	TGCAGTGCGAGAATGGCGGGAGGCTTCTCCTACAATGAGCAGTTCTTC
TRBJ1-1	NA	NA	TRBV12-3/TRBV12-4	CASSFFLDSFLFMNTEAFF	TGTGCCAGCAGTTTCTTTCTGGACAGCTTCCTCTTCATGAACACTGAAGCTTTCTTT
TRBJ2-7	NA	many	TRBV20-1	CSARAGAEQYF	TGCAGTGCTAGAGCGGGGGCCGAGCAGTACTTC
TRBJ2-3	TRBD2	many	TRBV24-1	CATSDPTSGRALWTDTQYF	TGTGCCACCAGTGATCCTACTAGCGGGAGGGCCCTATGGACAGATACGCAGTATTTT
TRBJ2-6	TRBD1	NA	TRBV9	CASSADRYGANVLTF	TGTGCCAGCAGCGCGGACAGGTACGGGGCCAACGTCCTGACTTTC
TRBJ2-6	NA	many	TRBV7-9	CASSPSRAPGANVLTF	TGTGCCAGCAGCCCTTCCCGGGCCCCTGGGGCCAACGTCCTGACTTTC
TRBJ2-1	TRBD2	many	TRBV20-1	CSAPERDPFYNEQFF	TGCAGTGCTCCTGAGCGGGACCCCTTCTACAATGAGCAGTTCTTC
TRBJ1-5	NA	few	TRBV3-1	CASSQDVSGNQPQHF	TGTGCCAGCAGCCAAGATGTATCGGGCAATCAGCCCCAGCATTTT
TRBJ2-3	TRBD2	many	TRBV27	CASSLWGGTDTQYF	TGTGCCAGCAGTTTATGGGGGGGGACAGATACGCAGTATTTT
TRBJ2-1	NA	NA	TRBV5-6	CASSAGTDEQFF	TGTGCCAGCAGCGCCGGAACGGATGAGCAGTTCTTC
TRBJ2-3	NA	many	TRBV27	CASSLPGFSTDTQYF	TGTGCCAGCAGTTTACCGGGGTTTAGCACAGATACGCAGTATTTT
TRBJ2-5	TRBD2	many	TRBV9	CASSVGWSSGSSETQYF	TGTGCCAGCAGCGTAGGGTGGTCTAGCGGGAGTTCAGAGACCCAGTACTTC
TRBJ2-1	TRBD2	many	TRBV15	CATSRDVTSGRVDEQFF	TGTGCCACCAGCAGAGATGTCACTAGCGGGAGGGTTGATGAGCAGTTCTTC
TRBJ2-1	TRBD2	many	TRBV5-6	CASSLGLAGAVEQFF	TGTGCCAGCAGCTTGGGACTAGCGGGAGCGGTTGAGCAGTTCTTC
TRBJ2-1	NA	NA	TRBV20-1	CSAIRGPREYNEQFF	TGCAGTGCAATACGGGGGCCCCGGGAGTACAATGAGCAGTTCTTC
TRBJ2-7	NA	few	TRBV10-3	CAISVGEVSYEQYF	TGTGCCATCAGTGTGGGGGAGGTTTCCTACGAGCAGTACTTC
TRBJ1-1	NA	NA	TRBV7-2	CASSYWVGGTEAFF	TGTGCCAGCAGCTACTGGGTAGGGGGGACTGAAGCTTTCTTT
TRBJ2-5	TRBD2	many	TRBV4-2	CASSQGRTSGSIVKETQYF	TGTGCCAGCAGCCAAGGTCGGACTAGCGGGAGCATTGTGAAAGAGACCCAGTACTTC
TRBJ1-1	NA	few	TRBV7-9	CASSLVPENTEAFF	TGTGCCAGCAGCTTAGTCCCAGAAAACACTGAAGCTTTCTTT
TRBJ2-1	NA	NA	TRBV27	CASGWTKQFF	TGTGCCAGCGGGTGGACGAAGCAGTTCTTC
TRBJ2-1	NA	few	TRBV12-3/TRBV12-4	CASSRGFGSYNEQFF	TGTGCCAGCAGTAGGGGGTTTGGCTCCTACAATGAGCAGTTCTTC
TRBJ1-2	TRBD1	many	TRBV6-5	CASSYSGTGHYGYTF	TGTGCCAGCAGTTACTCCGGGACAGGGCACTATGGCTACACCTTC
TRBJ1-1	NA	NA	TRBV11-2	CASSLTITPYRTRATEAFF	TGTGCCAGCAGCTTGACCATTACACCCTACAGGACACGGGCCACTGAAGCTTTCTTT
TRBJ2-3	NA	few	TRBV7-6	CASSLVVAGPDTQYF	TGTGCCAGCAGCTTAGTCGTTGCGGGGCCAGATACGCAGTATTTT
TRBJ1-3	NA	many	TRBV2	CASSEGNRAGNTIYF	TGTGCCAGCAGTGAAGGGAACAGAGCTGGAAACACCATATATTTT
TRBJ2-7	TRBD1	once	TRBV29-1	CSVEGTGAFYEQYF	TGCAGCGTTGAAGGGACAGGGGCTTTCTACGAGCAGTACTTC
TRBJ2-1	NA	NA	TRBV7-8	CASSLVSGAPYNEQFF	TGTGCCAGCAGCTTAGTTTCAGGGGCACCCTACAATGAGCAGTTCTTC
TRBJ2-3	NA	few	TRBV5-1	CASSLMSPLLHTDTQYF	TGCGCCAGCAGCTTGATGTCTCCCCTTCTGCACACAGATACGCAGTATTTT
TRBJ2-1	TRBD2	NA	TRBV12-3/TRBV12-4	CASSLVRASGYNEQFF	TGTGCCAGCAGTTTGGTCCGGGCTAGCGGCTACAATGAGCAGTTCTTC
TRBJ2-3	TRBD2	many	TRBV13	CASSRVLAEQWADTQYF	TGTGCCAGCAGCAGGGTACTAGCGGAGCAGTGGGCAGATACGCAGTATTTT